This T cell receptor beta chain was identified during a study of blood T cells in healthy people across ages. Regarding the study as a whole: Diversity was estimated from one million T cells, and these estimates were considered underestimates.

Alongside a J-beta primer mix, a sample-barcoded 5' primer served in a second PCR lasting about 7 to 12 cycles. One entry per CDR3 protein, called by TCRdb with MiXCR from the 5' RACE reads. In the table there are around 990,000 distinct CDR3 sequences, 20% to 25% of which are singletons. CDR3 length: 15 amino acids. V was pared by 5 bases and J by 4 bases, with 12 bases between. Germline-derived CDR1 and CDR2 are MNHEY and SMNVEV (reference sequence). Concerning this clonotype: Its antigen is unknown.

The sample also formed part of further work on T cells of mothers and their children.

The TCR was taken from a girl aged 2-10 years in good health. Material: blood. The rearrangement joins TRBV27 to TRBJ2-6, with D tentatively TRBD1 (6 bases). CDR3 in DNA: TGTGCCAGCAGTCCCCCAGGGGTCGGGGCCAACGTCCTGACTTTC. Protein: CASSPPGVGANVLTF.